A selection of T cell receptor beta chains follows, all from one sample in a study of CD8 T cells in ankylosing spondylitis. Each CDR3 protein gets one entry after TCRdb re-called the 5' RACE reads with MiXCR. The profile shows about 450,000 distinct CDR3 sequences, 25% to 30% of them singletons. Sequenced: blood, either unsorted or a sorted T cell fraction (not recorded which). These receptors were taken from a male donor with ankylosing spondylitis. Each CDR3 is given with its conserved first and last residue. Each record gives: D gene, V gene, J gene, clone size, CDR3 DNA, CDR3 protein. A D gene is named only where the DNA matches it firmly. A clone size is listed for some rows: how often the clone was seen (once, few, many), or a class if it is expanded.

>-|TRBV20-1|TRBJ1-4|-
TGCAGTGCTAGAGACCCCTGGGGAGATAATGAAAAACTGTTTTTT
CSARDPWGDNEKLFF
>TRBD2|TRBV29-1|TRBJ2-3|few
TGCAGCGTTGGACTAGCGGGAGGAGGAACAGATACGCAGTATTTT
CSVGLAGGGTDTQYF
>TRBD2|TRBV5-1|TRBJ2-5|-
TGCGCCAGCAGTGCAGCGGGAGTGGGGGAGACCCAGTACTTC
CASSAAGVGETQYF
>-|TRBV6-1|TRBJ1-5|-
TGTGCCAGCAGTCGGGACTCCGGGGGCAATCAGCCCCAGCATTTT
CASSRDSGGNQPQHF
>-|TRBV7-6|TRBJ1-1|few
TGTGCCAGCAGCTTAGTACACCCCCCCACTGAAGCTTTCTTT
CASSLVHPPTEAFF
>-|TRBV25-1|TRBJ1-1|few
TGTGCCAGCGCCGCGAGACAAACGGCTTCTGAAGCTTTCTTT
CASAARQTASEAFF
>-|TRBV5-1|TRBJ2-5|-
TGCGCCAGCAGACGAACTGAGGGAGAGACCCAGTACTTC
CASRRTEGETQYF
>TRBD2|TRBV11-3|TRBJ2-1|once
TGTGCCAGCAGCTTCCTAGCGGGGAGTAATGAGCAGTTCTTC
CASSFLAGSNEQFF
>-|TRBV7-2|TRBJ1-1|-
TGTGCCAGCAGCTTTTTTCACCTGATGAACACTGAAGCTTTCTTT
CASSFFHLMNTEAFF
>TRBD1|TRBV9|TRBJ1-2|few
TGTGCCAGCAGCGTACAGACAGGGACGAACTATGGCTACACCTTC
CASSVQTGTNYGYTF
>TRBD1|TRBV3-1|TRBJ1-2|-
TGTGCCAGCACCCGAGGGGGCTTGTCTACTAACTATGGCTACACCTTC
CASTRGGLSTNYGYTF
>TRBD1|TRBV5-1|TRBJ2-6|few
TGCGCCAGCAGCTTGGTAGCAGGGGGCTTATCTGGGGCCAACGTCCTGACTTTC
CASSLVAGGLSGANVLTF
>TRBD2|TRBV12-3/TRBV12-4|TRBJ2-1|few
TGTGCCAGCAGAACCCGGGACTATAGGAATGAGCAGTTCTTC
CASRTRDYRNEQFF
>-|TRBV5-1|TRBJ1-2|few
TGCGCCAGCAGCTTGGATCTGGGGAGCTATGGCTACACCTTC
CASSLDLGSYGYTF
>-|TRBV6-6|TRBJ1-4|few
TGTGCCAGCAGTTACGATAATGAAAAACTGTTTTTT
CASSYDNEKLFF